The rows below give T cell receptor beta chains drawn from one sample of a study of cytomegalovirus exposure and HLA in healthy donors. Assay: immunoSEQ multiplex PCR; the TCRdb copy retains only in-frame clones and omits some. Among fewer than 150,000 clones listed, more than 70% were seen once. Sample: PBMCs. The receptor source for this set is a woman in her forties or fifties in good health and CMV-seronegative. Each CDR3 is given with its conserved first and last residue.

v_gene	j_gene	CDR3aa
TRBV30	TRBJ1-6	CAWARAGYGAPLHF
TRBV5-4	TRBJ2-4	CASTAGAGNIQYF
TRBV6-5	TRBJ2-7	CASSPLAGGPGEQYF
TRBV28	TRBJ1-2	CASSPGQFNYGYTF
TRBV10-3	TRBJ1-5	CAISESRGGGGDQPQHF
TRBV5-6	TRBJ2-3	CASSLYRTGGDTQYF
TRBV29-1	TRBJ2-7	CSVEVAGATYEQYF
TRBV5-1	TRBJ2-1	CASSLSPDSAHNEQFF
TRBV19	TRBJ1-5	CASSIGGEPQPQHF
TRBV4-1	TRBJ2-3	CASKGRGTSTDTQYF
TRBV7-9	TRBJ1-4	CASSSGQGATNEKLFF
TRBV5-1	TRBJ2-3	CASSLSAVVTDTQYF
TRBV4-1	TRBJ2-3	CASSQVGGALSGTQYF
TRBV11-3	TRBJ2-2	CASSFTGGPTGELFF
TRBV14	TRBJ2-1	CASSQGTSGGYEQFF
TRBV6-1	TRBJ2-1	CASSEPTDYNEQFF
TRBV30	TRBJ2-1	CAWSGVVNEQFF
TRBV12-5	TRBJ2-1	CASGLSGLAGEEQFF
TRBV7-8	TRBJ2-4	CASSLVTGTGYDIQYF
TRBV10-3	TRBJ2-3	CAISDRLAEFTDTQYF
TRBV14	TRBJ2-7	CASSLLGTAYEQYF
TRBV6-1	TRBJ1-4	CASSPQGQMNEKLFF
TRBV7-8	TRBJ1-1	CASSLAAGNTEAFF
TRBV7-8	TRBJ2-7	CASSPREGAAYEQYF
TRBV5-6	TRBJ1-2	CASSRTGGDHGYTF
TRBV5-6	TRBJ1-2	CASSLRGFYGYTF
TRBV30	TRBJ1-4	CAWSQGGEKLFF
TRBV6-6	TRBJ1-4	CASSYSRGYNEKLFF
TRBV6-1	TRBJ1-2	CASSEARTGYGYTF
TRBV19	TRBJ1-6	CASRYLPGQRYSPLHF
TRBV18	TRBJ2-5	CASSPIAGGYQETQYF
TRBV4-1	TRBJ2-5	CASSQDLGRAGRRETQYF
TRBV7-2	TRBJ2-6	CASSVKSGANVLTF
TRBV4-2	TRBJ2-2	CASSQDASGLNTGELFF
TRBV9	TRBJ2-4	CASSPPTGIVQNIQYF
TRBV28	TRBJ2-1	CASSLAGGGYNEQFF
TRBV6-5	TRBJ1-5	CASSSQTGAPQPQHF
TRBV5-4	TRBJ2-1	CASSPIAGGGYNEQFF
TRBV4-1	TRBJ1-4	CASRKTGAEKLFF
TRBV6-4	TRBJ2-3	CASSALAGASTDTQYF
TRBV4-1	TRBJ1-6	CASSQGQGADSPLHF
TRBV6-5	TRBJ1-1	CASSLMGQVNTEAFF
TRBV5-1	TRBJ1-5	CASSSGDRQYSNQPQHF
TRBV7-2	TRBJ1-6	CASSLVTGNNSPLHF
TRBV16	TRBJ2-7	CASSQSRGTYEQYF
TRBV15	TRBJ1-2	CATSRETANYGYTF
TRBV19	TRBJ2-3	CASSTHPGQGADTQYF